This entry is about one TCR beta chain. The sample comes from a study of blood T cell repertoires in COVID-19. Libraries were prepared by immunoSEQ multiplex PCR; TCRdb keeps only in-frame clonotypes and omits some of them. The profile shows 300,000 to 400,000 clones, approximately 89% of them singletons. V shed 8 bases and J 1 base; nucleotides not matched to a gene: 1. The CDR3 spans 14 residues. The germline V gene has CDR1 SGHNT and CDR2 YENEEA. Cohorts were determined from participant-reported clinical history. The sample comprised PBMCs or T cells enriched from blood (not recorded which). The V and J genes are TRBV11-3 and TRBJ2-2; 10 bases align to TRBD2. The TCR originated in a man aged 25 to 40 who had recovered from COVID-19. The CDR3 nucleotides are TGTGCCAGCCAGCGGGGGGGGAACACCGGGGAGCTGTTTTTT. Protein product: CASQRGGNTGELFF.